The entry below describes one T cell receptor beta chain. Its matching antigen is unknown. These data belong to a study of cytomegalovirus exposure and HLA in healthy donors. Study-wide points: Within a later analysis, the majority of CMV-associated TCR beta chains appeared HLA-restricted. The study recorded about 160 TCR beta chains that were cytomegalovirus-associated.

The study ran its PCR with 60 Vbeta and 13 Jbeta primers. The protocol was immunoSEQ multiplex PCR, while the TCRdb copy is restricted to in-frame clones and leaves out a portion. In the table there are fewer than 95,000 clones, around 78% of which are singletons. These donors counted as nominally healthy when sampled, but unrecorded immune exposures were likely. After removal of 4 bases from V and 6 bases from J, the junction contained 18 bases not matched to a gene. The CDR3 is made up of 18 amino acids. Germline V lookup: CDR1 SGHTA, CDR2 FQGTGA. The clonotype comes from a man aged 25-45 years in good health and CMV-seronegative. Sample: PBMCs. The chain couples TRBV7-3 to TRBJ2-3, with 8 bases fitting TRBD1. CDR3 sequence: CASSYIGTGGVCGDTQYF. CDR3 bases: TGTGCCAGCAGCTATATAGGGACAGGAGGTGTCTGCGGGGATACGCAGTATTTT.